The source of this T cell receptor (beta chain) is a study of tumor-infiltrating lymphocytes in primary liver carcinoma. About the research overall: The tumors, T1-T3 N0M0 lesions, were about 4 to 11 cm across.

From 450 to 600 ng total RNA, TCR beta cDNA was generated with a primer in the constant region. For TCR beta, libraries were produced by three nested multiplex PCR rounds using slightly modified ARM-PCR. Forward primers for TRBV1-TRBV30 and a C-beta reverse primer served the first two PCR rounds, at about 11 cycles each. Each CDR3 protein is one row after TCRdb ran MiXCR on the multiplex PCR reads. The table lists approximately 54,000 distinct CDR3 sequences, 60% to 75% of them singletons. Study observations and caveats: Roughly 7-25% of top clones, and no more, occurred in all five tumor regions.

Bulk tissue was left unsorted, and RNA and DNA were co-extracted from about 19-30 mg of it. Germline V CDR1 and CDR2: SEHNR, FQNEAQ (reference sequence). The CDR3 contains 14 residues. Concerning this clonotype itself: The antigen remains undetermined. The junction shows a germline mismatch at one end, possibly a read error.

The chain uses TRBV7-9 and TRBJ1-2; TRBD1 is a possible D gene (6 bases). This receptor was identified in a man aged 40-50 years with primary liver carcinoma and hepatitis B virus infection. The sample consisted of liver tumor tissue from sampling region 2. The subset was: tumor region T2, inferior pole. The CDR3 is CASSLANRDYGYTF. CDR3 in DNA: TGTGCCAGCAGCTTGGCAAACAGGGACTATGGCTACACATTC.